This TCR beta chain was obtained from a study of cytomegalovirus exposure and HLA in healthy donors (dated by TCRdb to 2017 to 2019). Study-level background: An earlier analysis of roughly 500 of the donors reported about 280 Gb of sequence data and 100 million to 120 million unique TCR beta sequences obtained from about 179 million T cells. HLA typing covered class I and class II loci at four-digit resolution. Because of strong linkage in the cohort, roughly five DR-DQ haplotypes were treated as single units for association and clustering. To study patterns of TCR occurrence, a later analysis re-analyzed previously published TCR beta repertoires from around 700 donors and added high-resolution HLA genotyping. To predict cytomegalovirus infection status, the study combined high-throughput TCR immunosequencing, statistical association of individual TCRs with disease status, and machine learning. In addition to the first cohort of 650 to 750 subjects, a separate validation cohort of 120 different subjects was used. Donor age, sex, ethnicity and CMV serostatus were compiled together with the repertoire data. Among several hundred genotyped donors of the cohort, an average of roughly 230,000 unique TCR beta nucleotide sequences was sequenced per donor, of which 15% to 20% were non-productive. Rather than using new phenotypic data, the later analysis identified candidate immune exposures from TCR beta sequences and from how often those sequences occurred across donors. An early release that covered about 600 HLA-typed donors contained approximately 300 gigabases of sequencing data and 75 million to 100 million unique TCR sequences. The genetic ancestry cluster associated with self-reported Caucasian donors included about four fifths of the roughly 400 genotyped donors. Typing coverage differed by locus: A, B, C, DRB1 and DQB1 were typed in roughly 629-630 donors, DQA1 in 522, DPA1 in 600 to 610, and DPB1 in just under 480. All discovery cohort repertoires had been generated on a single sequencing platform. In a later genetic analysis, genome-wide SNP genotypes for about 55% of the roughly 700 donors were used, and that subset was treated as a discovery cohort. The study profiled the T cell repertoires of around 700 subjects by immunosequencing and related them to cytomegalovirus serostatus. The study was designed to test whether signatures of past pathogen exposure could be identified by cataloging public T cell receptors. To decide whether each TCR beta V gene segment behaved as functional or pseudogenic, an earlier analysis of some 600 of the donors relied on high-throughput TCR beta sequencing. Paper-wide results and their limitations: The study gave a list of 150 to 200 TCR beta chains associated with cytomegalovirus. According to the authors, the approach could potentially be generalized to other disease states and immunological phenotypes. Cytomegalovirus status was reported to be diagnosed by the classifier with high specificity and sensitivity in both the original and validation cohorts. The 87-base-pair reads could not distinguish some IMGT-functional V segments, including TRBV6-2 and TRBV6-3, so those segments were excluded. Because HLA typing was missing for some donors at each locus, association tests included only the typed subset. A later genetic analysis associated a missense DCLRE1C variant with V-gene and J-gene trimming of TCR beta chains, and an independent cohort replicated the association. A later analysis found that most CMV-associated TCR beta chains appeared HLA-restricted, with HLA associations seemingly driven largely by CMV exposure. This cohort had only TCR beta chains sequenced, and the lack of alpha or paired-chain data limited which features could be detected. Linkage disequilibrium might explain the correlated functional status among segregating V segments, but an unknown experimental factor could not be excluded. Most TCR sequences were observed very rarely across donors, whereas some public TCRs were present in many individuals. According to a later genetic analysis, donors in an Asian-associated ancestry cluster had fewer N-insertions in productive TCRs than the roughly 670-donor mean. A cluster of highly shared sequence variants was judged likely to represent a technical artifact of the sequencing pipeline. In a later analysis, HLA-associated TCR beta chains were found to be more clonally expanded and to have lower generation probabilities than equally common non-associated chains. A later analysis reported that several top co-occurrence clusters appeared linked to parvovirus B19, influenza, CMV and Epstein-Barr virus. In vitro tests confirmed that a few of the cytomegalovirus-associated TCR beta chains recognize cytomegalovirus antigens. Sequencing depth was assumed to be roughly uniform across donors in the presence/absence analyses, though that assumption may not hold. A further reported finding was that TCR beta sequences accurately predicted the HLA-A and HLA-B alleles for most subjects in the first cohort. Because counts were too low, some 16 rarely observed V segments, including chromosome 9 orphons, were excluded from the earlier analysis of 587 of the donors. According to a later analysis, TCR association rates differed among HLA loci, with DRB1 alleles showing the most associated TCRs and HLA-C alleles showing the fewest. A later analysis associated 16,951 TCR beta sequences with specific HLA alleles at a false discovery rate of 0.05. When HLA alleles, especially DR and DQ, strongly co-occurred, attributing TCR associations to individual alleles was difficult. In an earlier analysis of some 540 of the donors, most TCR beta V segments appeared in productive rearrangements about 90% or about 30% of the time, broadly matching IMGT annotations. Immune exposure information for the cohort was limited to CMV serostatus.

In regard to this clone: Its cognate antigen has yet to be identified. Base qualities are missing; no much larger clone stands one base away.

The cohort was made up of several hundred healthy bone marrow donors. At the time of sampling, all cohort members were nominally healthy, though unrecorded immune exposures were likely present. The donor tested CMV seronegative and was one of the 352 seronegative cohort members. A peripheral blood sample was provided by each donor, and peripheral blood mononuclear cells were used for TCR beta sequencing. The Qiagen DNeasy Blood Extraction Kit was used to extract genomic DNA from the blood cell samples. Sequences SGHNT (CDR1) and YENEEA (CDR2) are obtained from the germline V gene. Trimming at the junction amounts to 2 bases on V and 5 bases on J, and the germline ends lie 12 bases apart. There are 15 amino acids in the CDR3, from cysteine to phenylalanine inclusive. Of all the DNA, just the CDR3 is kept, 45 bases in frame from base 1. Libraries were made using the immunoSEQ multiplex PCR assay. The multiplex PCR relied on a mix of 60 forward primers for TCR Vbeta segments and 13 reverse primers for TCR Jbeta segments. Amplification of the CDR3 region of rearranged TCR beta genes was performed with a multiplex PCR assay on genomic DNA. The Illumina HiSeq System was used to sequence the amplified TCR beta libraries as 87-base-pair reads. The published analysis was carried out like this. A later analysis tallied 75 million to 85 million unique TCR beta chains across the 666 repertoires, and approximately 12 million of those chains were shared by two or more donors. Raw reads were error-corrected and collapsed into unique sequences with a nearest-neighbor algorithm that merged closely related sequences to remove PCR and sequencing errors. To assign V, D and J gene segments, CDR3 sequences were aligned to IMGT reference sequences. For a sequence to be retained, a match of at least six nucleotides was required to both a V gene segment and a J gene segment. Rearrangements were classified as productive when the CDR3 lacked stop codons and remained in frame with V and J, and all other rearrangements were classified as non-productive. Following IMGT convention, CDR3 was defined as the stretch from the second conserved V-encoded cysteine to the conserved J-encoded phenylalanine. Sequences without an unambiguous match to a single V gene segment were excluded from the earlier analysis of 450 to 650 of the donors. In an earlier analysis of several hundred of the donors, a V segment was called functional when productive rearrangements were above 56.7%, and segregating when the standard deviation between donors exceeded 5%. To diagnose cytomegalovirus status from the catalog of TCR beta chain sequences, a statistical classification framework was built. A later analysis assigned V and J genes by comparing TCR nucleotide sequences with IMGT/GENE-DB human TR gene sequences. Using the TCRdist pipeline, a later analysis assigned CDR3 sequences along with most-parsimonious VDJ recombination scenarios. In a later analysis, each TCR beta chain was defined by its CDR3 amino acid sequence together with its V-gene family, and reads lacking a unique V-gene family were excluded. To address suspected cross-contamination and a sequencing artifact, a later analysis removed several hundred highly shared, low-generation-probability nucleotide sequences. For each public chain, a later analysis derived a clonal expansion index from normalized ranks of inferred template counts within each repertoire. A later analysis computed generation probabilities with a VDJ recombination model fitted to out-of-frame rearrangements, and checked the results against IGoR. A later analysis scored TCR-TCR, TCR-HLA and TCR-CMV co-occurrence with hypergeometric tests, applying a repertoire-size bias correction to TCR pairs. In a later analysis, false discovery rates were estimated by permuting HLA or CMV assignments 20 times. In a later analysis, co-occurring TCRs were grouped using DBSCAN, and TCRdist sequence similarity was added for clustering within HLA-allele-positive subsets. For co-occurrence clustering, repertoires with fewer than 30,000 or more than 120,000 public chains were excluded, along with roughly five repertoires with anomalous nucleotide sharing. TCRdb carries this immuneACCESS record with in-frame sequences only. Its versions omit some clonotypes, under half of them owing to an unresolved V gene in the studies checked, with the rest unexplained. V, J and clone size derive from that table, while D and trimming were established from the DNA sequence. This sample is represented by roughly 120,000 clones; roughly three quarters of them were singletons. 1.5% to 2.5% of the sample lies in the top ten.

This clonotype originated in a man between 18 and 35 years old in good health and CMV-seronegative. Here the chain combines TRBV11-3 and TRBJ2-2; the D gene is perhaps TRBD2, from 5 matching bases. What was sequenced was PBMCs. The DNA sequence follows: TGTGCCAGCAGCTTAAGTGGGAGCTCGACCGGGGAGCTGTTTTTT. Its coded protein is CASSLSGSSTGELFF.